A selection of T cell receptor beta chains follows, all from one sample in a study of cytotoxic CD8 clonotypes in ibrutinib-treated CLL. Method: immunoSEQ multiplex PCR; TCRdb's copy keeps in-frame clones and lacks some. The table has about 140,000 clones, approximately 80% seen once. The sequenced sample was PBMCs, obtained after 36 months of ibrutinib treatment. These receptors were collected from a human donor with chronic lymphocytic leukemia. CDR3s include the opening cysteine and the closing phenylalanine or tryptophan. D genes are given only for firm matches. A clone size is listed for some rows: how often the clone was seen (once, few, many), or a class if it is expanded.

D gene: TRBD1; V gene: TRBV5-4; clone size: -; J gene: TRBJ1-2; CDR3 DNA: TGTGCCAGCAGCCCGACAGGGGGCGCCAACTATGGCTACACCTTC; CDR3 protein: CASSPTGGANYGYTF
D gene: TRBD1; V gene: TRBV27; clone size: -; J gene: TRBJ1-5; CDR3 DNA: TGTGCCAGCAGTTTATTACAGGGGAGCAATCAGCCCCAGCATTTT; CDR3 protein: CASSLLQGSNQPQHF
D gene: -; V gene: TRBV2; clone size: -; J gene: TRBJ2-3; CDR3 DNA: TGTGCCAGCAGACGCCTCGCCGCGACAGATACGCAGTATTTT; CDR3 protein: CASRRLAATDTQYF
D gene: -; V gene: TRBV19; clone size: -; J gene: TRBJ1-6; CDR3 DNA: TGTGCCAGTAGTATCGGGGATCGGGGGATCAATTCACCCCTCCACTTT; CDR3 protein: CASSIGDRGINSPLHF
D gene: -; V gene: TRBV28; clone size: -; J gene: TRBJ1-2; CDR3 DNA: TGTGCCAGCACCCTGGGGGGGGAGAGCTATGGCTACACCTTC; CDR3 protein: CASTLGGESYGYTF
D gene: -; V gene: TRBV30; clone size: -; J gene: TRBJ1-2; CDR3 DNA: TGTGCCTGGGGAGGGCCCGGGAATGGCTACACCTTC; CDR3 protein: CAWGGPGNGYTF
D gene: TRBD2; V gene: TRBV4-1; clone size: -; J gene: TRBJ2-1; CDR3 DNA: TGCGCCAGCAGCCAAGTGTTGGGCGGGGGGCCTCGCCCCGAGCAGTTCTTC; CDR3 protein: CASSQVLGGGPRPEQFF
D gene: -; V gene: TRBV18; clone size: -; J gene: TRBJ2-5; CDR3 DNA: TGTGCCAGCTCACCACTCTACAGTGCAAAAGAGACCCAGTACTTC; CDR3 protein: CASSPLYSAKETQYF
D gene: TRBD1; V gene: TRBV11-2; clone size: -; J gene: TRBJ2-1; CDR3 DNA: TGTGCCAGCAGCCATCCCGGGACAGGGGGCGATGAGCAGTTCTTC; CDR3 protein: CASSHPGTGGDEQFF
D gene: -; V gene: TRBV29-1; clone size: -; J gene: TRBJ2-7; CDR3 DNA: TGCAGCGTTAGCAGGGAAAAAACCTACGAGCAGTACTTC; CDR3 protein: CSVSREKTYEQYF
D gene: -; V gene: TRBV11-3; clone size: -; J gene: TRBJ1-5; CDR3 DNA: TGTGCCAGCAAGGGAGGTCGGAGCAATCAGCCCCAGCATTTT; CDR3 protein: CASKGGRSNQPQHF
D gene: -; V gene: TRBV5-5; clone size: -; J gene: TRBJ1-2; CDR3 DNA: TGTGCCAGCAGCTTTGGAAGGGCTTATGGCTACACCTTC; CDR3 protein: CASSFGRAYGYTF
D gene: -; V gene: TRBV27; clone size: -; J gene: TRBJ1-5; CDR3 DNA: TGTGCCAGCAGTTTTTTGGGAGGGGGTCAGCCCCAGCATTTT; CDR3 protein: CASSFLGGGQPQHF
D gene: -; V gene: TRBV11-2; clone size: once; J gene: TRBJ1-2; CDR3 DNA: TGTGCCAGCAGCTTGGGGGGTCTGGGTAACTATGGCTACACCTTC; CDR3 protein: CASSLGGLGNYGYTF
D gene: -; V gene: TRBV4-1; clone size: once; J gene: TRBJ2-4; CDR3 DNA: TGCGCCAGCAGCCAACCCAGGGTGGGAGCCAAAAACATTCAGTACTTC; CDR3 protein: CASSQPRVGAKNIQYF
D gene: -; V gene: TRBV10-2; clone size: -; J gene: TRBJ1-6; CDR3 DNA: TGCGCCAGCAGACGGCACTCTGAAAACAATTCACCCCTCCACTTT; CDR3 protein: CASRRHSENNSPLHF